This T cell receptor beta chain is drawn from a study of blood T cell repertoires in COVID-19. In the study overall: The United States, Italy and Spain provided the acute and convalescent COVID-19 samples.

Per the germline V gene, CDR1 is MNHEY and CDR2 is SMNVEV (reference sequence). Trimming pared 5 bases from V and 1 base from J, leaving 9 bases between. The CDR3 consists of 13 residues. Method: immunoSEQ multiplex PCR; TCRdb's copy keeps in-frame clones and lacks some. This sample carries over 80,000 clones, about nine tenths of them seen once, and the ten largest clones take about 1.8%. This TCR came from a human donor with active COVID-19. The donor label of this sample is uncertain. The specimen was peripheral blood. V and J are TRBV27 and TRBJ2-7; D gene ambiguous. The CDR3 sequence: CASSPTVSYEQYF. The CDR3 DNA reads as TGTGCCAGCAGTCCCACAGTTTCCTACGAGCAGTACTTC.